The T cell receptor (beta chain) under discussion was sequenced for a study of cytomegalovirus exposure and HLA in healthy donors. The study's findings and limits: TCR beta sequences reportedly predicted most subjects' HLA-A and HLA-B alleles accurately. Investigators reported 150 to 200 TCR beta chains as tied to cytomegalovirus.

J was trimmed by 1 base and V by 3 bases; bases with no gene match: 5. This CDR3 has 15 amino acids. The V gene's germline CDR1 is KGHSH and CDR2 LQKENI. The primer mix had 60 Vbeta and 13 Jbeta primers. Profiled with immunoSEQ multiplex PCR; TCRdb holds only in-frame clones, not every one. The sample records 160,000 or so clones, around 84% being singletons. For this clone: Its antigen is not known.

The rearrangement links TRBV18 to TRBJ2-5; 7 bases are a match to TRBD1. The TCR sequence derives from a woman younger than 35 in good health and CMV-seronegative. Input material: PBMCs. The CDR3 is CASSPFRDSQETQYF. CDR3 nucleotides: TGTGCCAGCTCACCTTTCCGGGACAGCCAAGAGACCCAGTACTTC.